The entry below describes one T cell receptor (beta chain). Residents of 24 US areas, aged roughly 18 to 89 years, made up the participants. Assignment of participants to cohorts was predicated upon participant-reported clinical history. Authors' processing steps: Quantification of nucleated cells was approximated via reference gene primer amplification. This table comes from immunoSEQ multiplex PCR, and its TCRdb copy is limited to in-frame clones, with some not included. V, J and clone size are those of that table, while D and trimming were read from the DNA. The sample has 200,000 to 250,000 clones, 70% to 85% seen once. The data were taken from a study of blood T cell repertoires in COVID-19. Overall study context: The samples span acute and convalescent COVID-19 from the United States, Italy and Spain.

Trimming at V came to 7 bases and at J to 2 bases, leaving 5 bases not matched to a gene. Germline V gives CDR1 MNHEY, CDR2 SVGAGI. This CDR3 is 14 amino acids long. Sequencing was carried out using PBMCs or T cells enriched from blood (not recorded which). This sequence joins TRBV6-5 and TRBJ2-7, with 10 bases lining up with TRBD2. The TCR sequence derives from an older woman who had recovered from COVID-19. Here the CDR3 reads CASTASGGAYEQYF. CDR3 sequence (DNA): TGTGCCAGCACCGCTAGCGGGGGAGCCTACGAGCAGTACTTC.